This TCR beta chain is drawn from a study of radiation and T cells in renal cell carcinoma (dated by TCRdb to 2020 to 2022). Some background on the complete study: In total, about 50 samples, comprising around 26 tumors and approximately 27 peripheral blood samples, were subjected to TCR beta sequencing. Across all 50 or so samples, under 4,500,000 unique CDR3 nucleotide sequences, encoding 2.5 million to 3 million unique CDR3 amino acid sequences, were identified. The last blood draw happened 4 weeks after radiation, timed to coincide with nephrectomy.

Here is what the overall study found, with its caveats: Effects of radiation dose or scheduling on the TCR repertoire could not be addressed with the single-armed trial design. No pretreatment tumor biopsies were available, so the baseline intratumoral presence of clonotypes could not be determined. Dynamics of the blood repertoire were not tracked past 4 weeks after treatment. In blood, the top tumor clonotypes increased from baseline to 2 weeks after radiation and then shrank by 4 weeks, which suggests a temporary expansion of tumor-resident clones.

The time point label of this sample denotes: blood 4 weeks post-SBRT, at nephrectomy. The intended sense of this specimen's treatment or condition label: 15 Gy SBRT to primary tumor, nephrectomy 4 weeks later. The samples were obtained from a clinical trial, where primary renal cell carcinomas were treated with 15 Gy stereotactic body radiation therapy and then removed by nephrectomy 4 weeks afterward. To follow tumor-enriched clonotypes, serial peripheral blood was collected from radiation-treated patients at baseline and at 2 weeks and 4 weeks after SBRT. Every patient had renal cell carcinoma of clear cell pathology. The QIAamp DNA Blood Mini Kit (Qiagen) was used to prepare genomic DNA for TCR sequencing. The analyses included just those samples that passed every quality control check. Trimming accounts for 3 bases at V and 9 bases at J, while the number of junction bases matched to no gene is 4. The CDR3 covers 12 residues, taking in both the cysteine and the phenylalanine. The DNA shown is the 36-base CDR3, in frame from base 1. As encoded in the germline V gene, CDR1 is KGHSH while CDR2 is LQKENI.

In regard to this clone: Its antigen is currently not known. The sample holds no much larger clone one base away, and base qualities are not on file.

The immunoSEQ kit was used, according to the manufacturer's recommendations, to generate TCR beta libraries from genomic DNA. To prepare the libraries, a first multiplex PCR with proprietary primers was run, followed by a second PCR that added unique barcodes, and a bead cleanup was done after each round. Each sample batch included a kit-provided positive control reaction and a negative control reaction. The final libraries were assessed on an Agilent 4200 TapeStation D1000 ScreenTape, pooled by volume, and quantified by qPCR. An Illumina NextSeq500 fitted with a MidOutput 150-cycle cartridge performed the sequencing, running 156 Read1 cycles and 15 Index1 cycles with the kit's custom primers. The pooled library was loaded at 0.85 to 1 pM, with a roughly 20% PhiX control spiked in. Turning to the authors' computational methods: The vendor-processed data were analyzed in R, and a clonotype was defined as all T cells that share the same CDR3 nucleotide sequence. In the clone abundance analyses, frequencies were normalized to the 10,000 most abundant clones in each sample. Public T cell clones, averaging fewer than five per sample, were removed before analysis. An abundance difference of at least 32-fold between compartments was the criterion for calling clonotypes tumor-enriched or baseline blood-enriched. A beta-binomial differential abundance model was used to identify clonotypes that were expanded or contracted between blood time points. Tumor-blood repertoire similarity was measured with the Baroni-Urbani and Buser coefficient, and groups were compared using two-tailed Wilcoxon tests in R. TCRdb holds this immuneACCESS table with in-frame rearrangements only. Some clones are missing; in checked studies, unresolved V genes explain under half, and the rest has no known cause. From that table come the V and J calls and clone size; the DNA was used to work out D and trimming. Counted in this sample were 50,000 to 70,000 clones; about 83% of them appeared once. Clones ranked in the top ten supply 6% to 7% of the sample.

This TCR came from a man in his 60s with renal cell carcinoma. The sample in question was blood, obtained from a patient whose treatment included radiotherapy and nephrectomy. Rearrangement joined TRBV18 to TRBJ1-1, and 7 junction bases match TRBD1. The nucleotide sequence reads TGTGCCAGCTCACCGGACAGGTCACAAGCTTTCTTT. Translation gives CASSPDRSQAFF.